Presented here are 7 T cell receptor beta chains from one specimen sequenced in a study of T cells after yellow fever vaccination. MiXCR, run by TCRdb on the 5' RACE reads, gives a single entry per CDR3 protein. The sample contains around 25,000 distinct CDR3 sequences, 4% to 5.5% of which appear only once. The source was PBMCs, either bulk or a sorted T-cell subset (CD4+, CD8+, memory, or dextramer-sorted; not recorded which), collected on the day of the yellow fever booster vaccination. These TCRs come from a young man who received the YFV17D yellow fever vaccine.

This clonotype was found many times. The genes are TRBV6-5 and TRBJ1-5, with D perhaps matching TRBD1 (6 bases). Trimming shortened V by 4 bases and J by 2 bases, and 18 bases separated the two germline ends. Germline CDR1 MNHEY, CDR2 SVGAGI. The CDR3 has 17 residues. CDR3 sequence reads: CASSSLQGGLGNQPQHF. The CDR3 DNA follows: TGTGCCAGCAGTTCCCTACAGGGTGGGTTAGGCAATCAGCCCCAGCATTTT.

This clonotype was seen at least ten times. This chain uses TRBV4-3 with TRBJ1-3; D is ambiguous. V was cut by 1 base and J by 8 bases, with 15 bases left in between. The CDR3 covers 15 residues. CDR1 is LGHNA, CDR2 YSLEER, per germline. For the CDR3, the DNA is TGCGCCAGCAGCCAAGGCGGTTGGAGGGTGGACACCATATATTTT. Protein: CASSQGGWRVDTIYF.

This clonotype appeared many times. CDR3 sequence reads: CASSEPGTRDTEAFF. DNA for the CDR3: TGTGCCAGCAGTGAACCCGGGACAAGGGACACTGAAGCTTTCTTT. This sequence joins TRBV5-8 and TRBJ1-1; weak D call: TRBD1 (6 bases). CDR1 and CDR2 from the germline V gene are SGHTS and YDEGEE. Trimming stripped 5 bases from V and 3 bases from J, with 17 bases between. The CDR3 covers 15 residues.

This clonotype was seen many times. V is TRBV6-6 and J is TRBJ2-6, with D unresolved. Germline CDR1 MNHNY, CDR2 SVGAGI (reference sequence). The length of the CDR3 is 16 residues. The V end lost 0 bases, the J end lost 0 bases, and 6 bases lay between the germline ends. Here the CDR3 reads CASSYSSDSGANVLTF. CDR3 DNA sequence: TGTGCCAGCAGTTACTCCTCAGACTCTGGGGCCAACGTCCTGACTTTC.

This clonotype was detected ten times or more. The chain uses TRBV5-1 and TRBJ2-3; 8 bases agree with TRBD1. V shed 0 bases and J 0 bases; nucleotides not matched to a gene: 0. Germline-derived CDR1 and CDR2 are SGHRS and YFSETQ. CDR3 size: 15 residues. The CDR3 sequence is CASSLGQGSTDTQYF. The CDR3, as DNA: TGCGCCAGCAGCTTGGGACAGGGGAGCACAGATACGCAGTATTTT.

This clonotype came up many times. J is TRBJ2-3 and V is TRBV20-1; D remains ambiguous. Germline V lookup: CDR1 DFQATT, CDR2 SNEGSKA (reference sequence). This CDR3 contains 14 residues. Between the trimmed V and J ends, which lost 5 bases and 1 base, there was a span of 13 bases. CDR3 sequence (DNA): TGCAGTGCTTCCGGCCCACGAGGCACAGATACGCAGTATTTT. Protein sequence: CSASGPRGTDTQYF.

This clonotype was detected many times. The rearrangement links TRBV12-3 or TRBV12-4 to TRBJ2-5; D might be TRBD2 (5 bases). The CDR3 sequence is 13 residues long. V lost 6 bases to trimming and J lost 2 bases, with 10 bases between them. The DNA for the CDR3 is TGTGCCAGCAGCGTGAGGGAGCAAGAGACCCAGTACTTC. This codes for CASSVREQETQYF.